This T cell receptor beta chain originates from a study of shared clonotypes between healthy human individuals. Regarding the study as a whole: When naive CD4 clonotypes were compared across a few donors, approximately 5% were shared.

The DNA input per sorted-subset replicate PCR was 200 ng, corresponding to around 28,000 T cell genomes. The method was immunoSEQ multiplex PCR; TCRdb's version includes in-frame clones alone and lacks a portion of them. The sample records approximately 2.5 million clones, 90% to 95% being singletons. About this clone itself: As yet, its antigen is unknown.

Trimming took 4 bases from V and 0 from J; bases not matched to a gene: 5. CDR1 is MDHEN and CDR2 is SYDVKM in the germline V gene. The CDR3 totals 16 residues. This clonotype was obtained from a man aged 18 to 30 in good health. Some clones in this sample may be carry-over from other donors' samples. The rearrangement uses TRBV28 and TRBJ1-5; TRBD1 matches 8 bases. Source material: naive CD4+ T cells from PBMCs. Subset: CD45RA+ positively selected. The CDR3 region is CASSSGQGNSNQPQHF. CDR3 nucleotides: TGTGCCAGCAGTTCTGGACAGGGAAATAGCAATCAGCCCCAGCATTTT.